Sequencing of this T cell receptor (beta chain) was carried out in a study of blood T cell repertoires in COVID-19. Study background: The origin of the acute and convalescent COVID-19 samples was the United States, Italy and Spain. Nucleic acid was either cDNA or gDNA, and it came from T cells, B-cell-depleted T cells, or PBMCs.

Per the original methods: Nucleated cell number was recorded as an estimate derived from reference gene primer amplification. Profiled with immunoSEQ multiplex PCR; TCRdb holds only in-frame clones, not every one. V and J calls and clone size come straight from that table; D and trimming were deduced from the DNA. The profile shows about 250,000 clones, around 89% of them singletons. V lost 1 base, J lost 8 bases, and 7 bases stayed unmatched. This CDR3 has 15 residues. CDR1 and CDR2 from the germline V gene are MNHEY and SVGAGI. This clone showed up just a few times. V usage is TRBV6-5 and J usage is TRBJ1-2; 10 bases are shared with TRBD1. The sequencing sample was made of peripheral blood. The TCR sequence derives from a woman aged 35 to 49 who had recovered from COVID-19. CDR3 residues: CASSYWTGGLEGYTF. The CDR3 coding sequence is TGTGCCAGCAGTTACTGGACAGGGGGGCTGGAAGGCTACACCTTC.